The 3 T cell receptor beta chains below come from one sample, sequenced in a study of blood T cell repertoires in COVID-19. Some clones are missing from TCRdb's copy, which holds only in-frame ones; the method was immunoSEQ multiplex PCR. The sample consists of about 94,000 clones, over 70% of them appearing once. The sample consisted of peripheral blood. The receptors shown here come from a human donor in a cohort sampled during active COVID-19.

This clone was seen more than once but under ten times. The chain joins TRBV5-1 to TRBJ2-7; unclear D gene. Germline V CDR1 and CDR2: SGHRS, YFSETQ. CDR3 length equals 12 residues. V was clipped by 5 bases and J by 3 bases, with 9 bases between them. CDR3 region: CASRTSGYEQYF. The CDR3 nucleotides are TGCGCCAGCAGAACCTCGGGCTACGAGCAGTACTTC.

The V call is TRBV5-4, the J call TRBJ2-7, with 11 bases lining up with TRBD2. CDR3 size: 15 residues. V shed 1 base and J 2 bases; nucleotides not matched to a gene: 2. Germline V gives CDR1 SGHNT, CDR2 YYREEE (reference sequence). The CDR3 sequence is CASSLRLAGTYEQYF. Written as DNA, the CDR3 is TGTGCCAGCAGCTTGCGACTAGCGGGGACCTACGAGCAGTACTTC. The full variable domain, with the rest looked up from reference TRBV5-4 and TRBJ2-7, is ETGVTQSPTHLIKTRGQQVTLRCSSQSGHNTVSWYQQALGQGPQFIFQYYREEENGRGNFPPRFSGLQFPNYSSELNVNALELDDSALYLCASSLRLAGTYEQYFGPGTRLTVT.

This clone was recorded only once. The genes are TRBV19 and TRBJ1-1; D possibly corresponds to TRBD1 (5 bases). This CDR3 spans 15 amino acids. Germline V CDR1 and CDR2: LNHDA, SQIVND (reference sequence). The germline V and J ends were trimmed by 1 base and 6 bases, with 15 bases remaining between them. The CDR3 region has the DNA TGTGCCAGTAGTATAGGGGAGGGGCTTATCGCTGAAGCTTTCTTT. It translates to CASSIGEGLIAEAFF.